This TCR beta chain was sequenced during a study of response to subunit inactivated influenza vaccine (dated by TCRdb to about 2018). In the study overall: The study used deep quantitative T cell receptor repertoire profiling to track responses to a trivalent subunit inactivated influenza vaccine.

Study-wide findings and limitations: The authors suggested that each seasonal influenza vaccination may recruit only a limited number of new T cells.

CDR1 is given as SGHAT and CDR2 as FQNNGV, both from the germline V gene. The CDR3 runs 16 amino acids, cysteine and phenylalanine included. Only the CDR3 region is kept as DNA, spanning 48 bases read in frame from base 1. At the junction V is shortened by 2 bases and J by 0 bases; bases outside the gene matches: 6. Library preparation employed RT-PCR. The instrument was an Illumina HiSeq 2500. TCRdb reworked the public reads: Q25 trimming with fastp, MiXCR clone assembly, productive beta chains retained. Rows merge per CDR3 protein into single entries with the most common DNA and genes. This sample gives under 750,000 distinct CDR3 sequences in total; about 11% of them show up just once. The ten most abundant clones make up roughly 10% of the sample. Regarding this clonotype: Its cognate antigen has yet to be identified. Base qualities are not provided; no much larger clone lies one nucleotide away.

The receptor chain draws on TRBV11-2 and TRBJ2-7, with TRBD1 identical over 8 junction bases. The sequenced sample was PBMCs from blood, obtained on the day of vaccination. The sequence was collected from a man in his forties or fifties who received an inactivated influenza vaccine. Donor details come from another sample of the same person, matched by shared clones. The DNA sequence is TGTGCCAGCAGCTTACAAGGACAGGGCCTCTCCTACGAGCAGTACTTC. It translates to CASSLQGQGLSYEQYF.